Shown below are 10 T cell receptor beta chains from a single sample sequenced in a study of blood T cell repertoires in COVID-19. Profiling relied on immunoSEQ multiplex PCR, and the TCRdb table lists in-frame clones only, not all of them. The sample yields 250,000 to 300,000 clones, 86% seen once. Sequenced: PBMCs or T cells enriched from blood (not recorded which). The receptors were sampled from a man between 18 and 35 years old who had recovered from COVID-19.

The V call is TRBV19, the J call TRBJ1-5; TRBD1 agrees at 8 bases. The ends lost 6 bases at V and 4 bases at J; junction bases unmatched: 5. This CDR3 region has 14 residues. CDR1 is LNHDA and CDR2 is SQIVND in the germline V gene (reference sequence). CDR3 protein: CASSPDRGNQPQHF. Here the CDR3 DNA reads TGTGCCAGTAGCCCCGACAGGGGTAATCAGCCCCAGCATTTT.

The chain recombines TRBV21-1 with TRBJ2-1; the tabulated D call, TRBD2, remains unverified against the DNA. TRBV21-1 counts as a pseudogene. The CDR3 is 15 residues long. CDR3 residues: CASSKTSGSYNEQFF. CDR3 coding DNA: TGTGCCAGCAGCAAAACTAGCGGTTCCTACAATGAGCAGTTCTTC.

This clone was counted between two and nine times. V gene TRBV30 combines with J gene TRBJ2-7; the D is unclear. This CDR3 has 13 residues. Trimming stripped 2 bases from V and 3 bases from J, with 11 bases between. Germline CDR1 reads GTSNPN; CDR2 reads SVGIG (reference sequence). The CDR3 loop is CAWSQDGDYEQYF. Here the CDR3 DNA reads TGTGCCTGGAGTCAAGACGGAGACTACGAGCAGTACTTC.

The gene calls are TRBV6-5 and TRBJ1-3; D is undetermined. The V gene's germline CDR1 is MNHEY and CDR2 SVGAGI. Deletions cut 7 bases from V and 0 bases from J, with 10 bases between. CDR3 length equals 14 residues. CDR3 DNA sequence: TGTGCCAGCATCGCGACGGGCTCTGGAAACACCATATATTTT. Amino acid sequence: CASIATGSGNTIYF.

This clone was seen only once. This chain joins TRBV5-4 and TRBJ1-6; no reliable D call. V was shortened by 4 bases and J by 10 bases, with 12 bases between the two germline ends. The CDR3 is 13 amino acids. CDR1 is SGHNT and CDR2 is YYREEE in the germline V gene (reference sequence). CDR3 amino acids: CASSERQSSPLHF. CDR3 nucleotide sequence: TGTGCCAGCAGCGAACGACAAAGCTCACCCCTCCACTTT.

This clone was detected only once. The gene calls are TRBV7-6 and TRBJ2-6; TRBD1 matches 7 bases. V lost 3 bases and J lost 4; bases outside the gene matches: 6. The germline gives CDR1 SGHVS, CDR2 FNYEAQ. The CDR3 extends over 16 amino acids. Here the CDR3 reads CASSFQGGAGANVLTF. Written as DNA, the CDR3 is TGTGCCAGCAGCTTTCAAGGGGGCGCCGGGGCCAACGTCCTGACTTTC.

The chain couples TRBV5-1 to TRBJ2-7, with D tentatively TRBD1 (6 bases). V was cut by 4 bases and J by 3 bases, with 8 bases left in between. The germline V gene has CDR1 SGHRS and CDR2 YFSETQ. The CDR3 covers 12 residues. The CDR3 nucleotides are TGCGCCAGCAGCCCGGGACACTACGAGCAGTACTTC. It yields the protein CASSPGHYEQYF.

The chain uses TRBV27 and TRBJ2-3; TRBD2 aligns across 7 bases. V lost 5 bases to trimming and J lost 0 bases; unmatched junction nucleotides: 8. This CDR3 region has 16 residues. Looked up from germline, CDR1 is MNHEY and CDR2 is SMNVEV (reference sequence). CDR3 sequence: CASSVSGRTSTDTQYF. In nucleotides, the CDR3 is TGTGCCAGCAGTGTTTCCGGGAGGACTAGCACAGATACGCAGTATTTT.

V gene TRBV2 combines with J gene TRBJ2-1; D remains unclear. This CDR3 has 13 residues. V lost 7 bases and J 1 base, leaving 8 bases between the germline ends. Germline-derived CDR1 and CDR2 are SNHLY and FYNNEI. The CDR3 protein is CASMADSYNEQFF. In nucleotides, the CDR3 is TGTGCCAGCATGGCAGATTCCTACAATGAGCAGTTCTTC.

The genes are TRBV19 and TRBJ1-5, with TRBD1 matching over 10 bases. The CDR3 length is 15 residues. Germline CDR1 reads LNHDA; CDR2 reads SQIVND (reference sequence). The junction had 8 bases not matched to a gene; V was cut back by 9 bases and J by 3 bases. The CDR3 coding sequence is TGTGCCAGCGGGACAGGGGAGGGTTACAATCAGCCCCAGCATTTT. Its translation is CASGTGEGYNQPQHF.